Listed here is a single T cell receptor (delta chain). The antigen it binds to is not known. TCRdb attributes to this sequence the protein of a much larger clone, which differs from the DNA translation at residue 6; a read error is likely, and the protein displayed is translated from the DNA. Receptor amplification or capture employed multiplex PCR. A 32-plex assay amplified the genomic DNA, with primers for all 8 TRDV and 4 TRDJ genes spanning the CDR3. A 12-nucleotide UMI was added during 3 barcoding PCR cycles, followed by a second PCR with Illumina adapter primers. AMPure XP beads were used to purify the libraries, and library quality was checked on a Fragment Analyzer using the HS NGS Fragment kit. The sequencing was run with an Illumina MiniSeq mid-output kit, including around 20% PhiX, and 150 cycles of paired-end reads. Under the source paper's analysis protocol: MIGEC version 1.2.9 was used to process the reads, grouping the reads by UMI and building error-corrected consensus sequences. Modified VDJtools version 1.2.1 scripts and the tcR R package were used for post-processing. TCRdb reanalyzed the public reads with the CATT caller, and identical DNA sequences were merged afterwards. In this record, the V and J calls reflect TCRdb's handling and not the investigators' own analysis. The sample has 1,500 to 2,000 delta-chain clones on record, roughly an eighth of them singletons. Roughly 50% of the sample lies in the top ten.

The data are from a study of DNA immune sequencing with unique molecular identifiers (dated by TCRdb to 2020 to 2021). Context from the whole study: gammadelta T cells were enriched from buffy coats using immunomagnetic cell separation, and their genomic DNA was sequenced. All donors were healthy individuals, and approximately 11 of the donors were profiled using sorted gammadelta T cells from peripheral blood. The method was validated on synthetic reference molecules and on blood samples from healthy individuals. To compare enriched and non-enriched samples, about 93 ng of enriched gammadelta T-cell DNA and roughly 950 ng of non-enriched PBMC DNA were sequenced. An ultrasensitive DNA-based TRD repertoire sequencing method using PCR-introduced unique molecular identifiers was developed and validated in the study. Fluorescence-activated cell sorting was used to enrich gammadelta T cells from the PBMC of 10 to 11 healthy people. General conclusions and limits of the study: TRD repertoire diversity differed among healthy donors, and several donors were highly oligoclonal, with the top 5 clonotypes making up more than half of productive molecules. Novel TRD sequences not targeted by the primers cannot be detected with the primer-based approach.

Sequencing was carried out using gamma-delta T cells enriched from blood buffy coat, or unenriched PBMCs (not recorded which). This sequence was found in a human donor in good health.

The CDR3 region reads CACDTQRVSGGHEYTDKLIF. Read as DNA, the sequence is TGTGCCTGTGACACCCAGAGGGTTTCTGGGGGACACGAGTACACCGATAAACTCATCTTT. This chain joins TRDV2 to TRDJ1, and 8 junctional nucleotides match TRDD3. As encoded in the germline V gene, CDR1 is GEAIGNYY while CDR2 is EKD. Ends trimmed: V by 0 bases, J by 0 bases; bases unmatched to a gene: 17. From the cysteine through the phenylalanine, the CDR3 covers 20 amino acids. The CDR3 DNA has 60 bases and is translated from base 1.